Below are 16 T cell receptor beta chains sequenced from a single sample in a study of control samples from healthy donors and cancer patients. The data were produced by immunoSEQ multiplex PCR, yet TCRdb's version contains in-frame clones alone and is incomplete. The sample lists about 120,000 clones, approximately 89% occurring once. The specimen sequenced was blood. Receptors were obtained from a man between 35 and 55 years old in good health.

The J gene is TRBJ1-6, the V gene TRBV10-1; TRBD1 might be the D (6 bases). V was trimmed by 3 bases and J by 7 bases, leaving 10 bases between them. The CDR3 sequence is 14 residues long. Germline V gives CDR1 WNHNN, CDR2 SYGVQD (reference sequence). For the CDR3, the DNA is TGCGCCAGCAGTGATGGGCAGGGGAATTCACCCCTCCACTTT. It codes for CASSDGQGNSPLHF.

CDR3 bases: TGTGCCAGTAGCCCCGGGAATAGCAATCAGCCCCAGCATTTT. As protein: CASSPGNSNQPQHF. The chain uses TRBV19 and TRBJ1-5; no definite D call. This CDR3 is built from 14 residues. Trimming left V 6 bases short and J 0 bases short, with 9 bases between. CDR1 and CDR2 (germline): LNHDA, SQIVND (reference sequence).

The rearrangement links TRBV27 to TRBJ2-1; D is tentatively TRBD1 or TRBD2 (7 bases each). Germline values: CDR1 MNHEY, CDR2 SMNVEV (reference sequence). This CDR3 has 14 amino acids. V was clipped by 6 bases and J by 7 bases, with 16 bases between them. The CDR3 sequence is CASRRDREGNEQFF. The CDR3 nucleotides read TGTGCCAGCAGGAGAGACAGGGAGGGGAATGAGCAGTTCTTC.

CDR3 bases: TGTGCCAGCAGCTTAGGGGGGACAGGCGCTAACTATGGCTACACCTTC. Its translation is CASSLGGTGANYGYTF. The gene calls are TRBV7-2 and TRBJ1-2, with 8 bases lining up with TRBD1. CDR3 length equals 16 residues. Germline CDR1 SGHTA, CDR2 FQGNSA. V gave up 1 base and J gave up 0 bases; unmatched junction bases: 4.

A single count supports this clone. The chain joins TRBV5-6 to TRBJ2-3; 12 bases are shared with TRBD2. CDR3 length equals 19 residues. With V trimmed by 2 bases and J by 4 bases, 14 bases remained unmatched. Germline CDR1 reads SGHDT; CDR2 reads YYEEEE. CDR3 sequence: CASSFRSLAGGPVADTQYF. The CDR3 DNA sequence: TGTGCCAGCAGCTTCAGGTCCCTAGCGGGGGGGCCGGTGGCAGATACGCAGTATTTT.

The V call is TRBV19, the J call TRBJ1-4; TRBD1 aligns across 9 bases. Germline CDR1 reads LNHDA; CDR2 reads SQIVND (reference sequence). This CDR3 spans 15 amino acids. With V trimmed by 8 bases and J by 8 bases, 12 bases remained unmatched. CDR3 DNA sequence: TGTGCCAGTGACTCTTCCGGGACAGGGAAGGAAAAACTGTTTTTT. It encodes CASDSSGTGKEKLFF.

V gene TRBV3-1 (or the pseudogene TRBV3-2) combines with J gene TRBJ2-1; no definite D call. Germline V gene lookup returns CDR1 LGHDT and CDR2 YNNKEL (reference sequence). The CDR3 runs to 13 residues. Trimming took 4 bases from V and 6 from J, leaving 10 bases between them. As DNA, the CDR3 is TGTGCCAGCAGCCCAACTATGAGCAATGAGCAGTTCTTC. Protein product: CASSPTMSNEQFF.

The genes are TRBV18 and TRBJ1-6; tentative D call: TRBD1 (5 bases). This CDR3 is built from 16 residues. The ends were cut back, 4 bases at V and 7 bases at J, with 17 bases in the middle. CDR1 and CDR2 (germline): KGHSH, LQKENI. The chain's CDR3 is CASSLGTWGMNSPLHF. CDR3 coding DNA: TGTGCCAGCTCACTGGGGACTTGGGGGATGAATTCACCCCTCCACTTT.

To note about this clone: A read error may produce the germline difference seen at one junction end. This chain links TRBV30 with TRBJ1-2; TRBD1 is a possible D gene (6 bases). The CDR3 is 13 amino acids. In germline, CDR1 is GTSNPN, CDR2 SVGIG (reference sequence). The CDR3 sequence: CAWRSRGGLASFF. The CDR3 region has the DNA TGTGCCTGGAGATCACGGGGGGGGCTTGCGAGCTTCTTC.

The chain carries TRBV5-5 and TRBJ1-3; TRBD1 agrees at 7 bases. Trimming at V came to 0 bases and at J to 0 bases, leaving 6 bases not matched to a gene. The length of the CDR3 is 17 residues. CDR1 and CDR2 (germline): SGHKS, YYEKEE (reference sequence). In nucleotides, the CDR3 is TGTGCCAGCAGCTTGGGGGCGACAGGGAACTCTGGAAACACCATATATTTT. As protein: CASSLGATGNSGNTIYF.

The V gene is TRBV9, the J gene TRBJ1-2; D ambiguous. Germline lookup yields CDR1 SGDLS and CDR2 YYNGEE. With 4 bases removed from V and 10 bases from J, the gap between germline ends came to 17 bases. The CDR3 runs to 13 residues. The CDR3 here is CASSPRLGFDYTF. CDR3 DNA sequence: TGTGCCAGCAGCCCACGATTGGGATTCGACTACACCTTC.

The chain uses TRBV6-1 and TRBJ1-5; 8 bases map to TRBD1. This CDR3 has 16 amino acids. CDR1 is MNHNS, CDR2 SASEGT, per germline. With V trimmed by 3 bases and J by 0 bases, 4 bases remained unmatched. This CDR3 is CASSDDRGYSNQPQHF. As DNA, the CDR3 is TGTGCCAGCAGTGACGACAGGGGTTATAGCAATCAGCCCCAGCATTTT.

V is TRBV20-1 and J is TRBJ2-3, with D unclear. CDR1 DFQATT and CDR2 SNEGSKA come from the germline V gene (reference sequence). Trimming left V 4 bases short and J 5 bases short, with 7 bases between. The CDR3 is made up of 11 amino acids. The CDR3 DNA reads TGCAGTGCTAAAATCAAAGATACGCAGTATTTT. This gives the protein CSAKIKDTQYF.

Only one count was recorded for this clone. The V and J genes are TRBV6-5 and TRBJ1-5, with 8 nucleotides matching TRBD1. Germline V lookup: CDR1 MNHEY, CDR2 SVGAGI. V shed 4 bases, J shed 6 bases, and the junction held 11 bases outside the gene matches. The CDR3 length is 16 residues. The CDR3 region has the DNA TGTGCCAGCAGTTCCTACCAGGACAGGGCCGGTCAGCCCCAGCATTTT. Its translation is CASSSYQDRAGQPQHF.

The V and J genes are TRBV19 and TRBJ1-2, with D perhaps matching TRBD1 (6 bases). This CDR3 is 16 amino acids long. CDR1 is LNHDA, CDR2 SQIVND, per germline (reference sequence). V gave up 1 base and J gave up 4 bases, with 16 bases separating them. The chain's CDR3 is CASSIGGQGMVYGYTF. CDR3 sequence (DNA): TGTGCCAGTAGTATAGGAGGCCAGGGGATGGTCTATGGCTACACCTTC. The complete variable domain, with remaining parts taken from reference TRBV19 and TRBJ1-2, reads DGGITQSPKYLFRKEGQNVTLSCEQNLNHDAMYWYRQDPGQGLRLIYYSQIVNDFQKGDIAEGYSVSREKKESFPLTVTSAQKNPTAFYLCASSIGGQGMVYGYTFGSGTRLTVV.

This chain connects TRBV28 to TRBJ1-1; D is unresolved. Trimming cost V 1 base and J 4 bases, with 10 bases left between them. Germline CDR1 reads MDHEN; CDR2 reads SYDVKM. CDR3 size: 14 residues. DNA for the CDR3: TGTGCCAGCAGTTTATCTCAACGAACCACTGAAGCTTTCTTT. This encodes CASSLSQRTTEAFF.